Listed here is a single T cell receptor beta chain. The target antigen is unknown. The source of the sample is a study of a mutant IDH1 vaccine in newly diagnosed glioma. Study-wide background: Sex among treated patients split about 60% male, around 38% female; mean age was approximately 38 years.

Germline CDR1 and CDR2: MGHRA and YSYEKL. The CDR3 has 18 amino acids. With 0 bases removed from V and 3 bases from J, the gap between germline ends came to 20 bases. Sequencing used immunoSEQ multiplex PCR; TCRdb keeps in-frame clones, though not all of them. This table has some 64,000 clones, 80% appearing once. Time point indicated: week 11, during vaccination. Topical imiquimod was applied with each vaccine dose, which held 300 ug of mutant IDH1 20-mer peptide. This TCR was recovered from a man aged 45-65 years with glioma. Sequencing was performed on PBMCs, taken from a glioma patient whose treatment included an IDH1 peptide vaccine. The chain has TRBV4-1 and TRBJ1-1; D is undetermined. The CDR3 loop is CASSQDRGFAREDTEAFF. CDR3 bases: TGCGCCAGCAGCCAAGATCGCGGTTTCGCGCGAGAAGACACTGAAGCTTTCTTT.